The clone carrying this TCR beta chain was counted ten times or more. What it binds is unknown. For TCR, cDNA came from 5'RACE template switching, which added a universal primer site and UMIs. TCRdb re-called the 5' RACE reads with MiXCR, one entry per CDR3 protein. There are about 340,000 distinct CDR3 sequences in the sample; 3.5% to 4.5% occur only once, and approximately 24% lies in the top ten. The data derive from a study of T cells after yellow fever vaccination. Study results and caveats: Booster sampling recovered most clones from primary vaccination (roughly 96% CD4, just over 85% CD8). Although most clonotypes did not, a small share appeared in both CD4 and CD8 compartments.

Deletions cut 6 bases from V and 8 bases from J, with 11 bases between. Germline lookup yields CDR1 SGHAT and CDR2 FQNNGV. The CDR3 is 13 amino acids. This TCR came from a man younger than 35 who received the YFV17D yellow fever vaccine. The chain carries TRBV11-2 and TRBJ1-6; D is unclear. The sequenced sample was PBMCs, obtained 5 days after the yellow fever booster vaccination. CDR3 loop: CASRLNWDSPLHF. DNA for the CDR3: TGTGCCAGCAGATTGAATTGGGATTCACCCCTCCACTTT.